The 7 T cell receptor beta chains below come from one sample, sequenced in a study of radiation and T cells in renal cell carcinoma. The time point here: baseline pretreatment blood. Treatment reported: 15 Gy SBRT to primary tumor, nephrectomy 4 weeks later. Profiling relied on immunoSEQ multiplex PCR, and the TCRdb table lists in-frame clones only, not all of them. The data hold tens of thousands of clones, with over 70% observed a single time. This specimen consisted of blood, obtained from a patient whose treatment included radiotherapy and nephrectomy. The source is a man in his 60s with renal cell carcinoma.

The genes are TRBV11-2 and TRBJ2-3, with no clear D. There are 11 residues in the CDR3. V was clipped by 5 bases and J by 2 bases, with 2 bases between them. Germline CDR1 is SGHAT and CDR2 is FQNNGV. This chain's CDR3 is CASSVTDTQYF. The CDR3 region has the DNA TGTGCCAGCAGCGTCACAGATACGCAGTATTTT.

The rearrangement uses TRBV18 and TRBJ2-1; D remains unclear. The CDR3 is made up of 16 amino acids. Trimming left V 2 bases short and J 0 bases short, with 11 bases between. CDR1 is KGHSH, CDR2 LQKENI, per germline. The CDR3 sequence: CASSPSALSSYNEQFF. The CDR3 DNA reads TGTGCCAGCTCACCATCGGCCTTGAGCTCCTACAATGAGCAGTTCTTC. The variable domain in full, completed from reference TRBV18 and TRBJ2-1, reads NAGVMQNPRHLVRRRGQEARLRCSPMKGHSHVYWYRQLPEEGLKFMVYLQKENIIDESGMPKERFSAEFPKEGPSILRIQQVVRGDSAAYFCASSPSALSSYNEQFFGPGTRLTVL.

The chain couples TRBV19 to TRBJ1-1, with TRBD1 matching over 7 bases. The V and J ends lost 8 bases and 0 bases, in that order; junction bases with no gene match: 3. The length of the CDR3 is 13 residues. Per germline, CDR1 LNHDA and CDR2 SQIVND (reference sequence). CDR3 amino acids: CASADRMNTEAFF. DNA for the CDR3: TGTGCCAGTGCGGACAGGATGAACACTGAAGCTTTCTTT.

The chain carries TRBV18 and TRBJ2-3, with a tentative D call TRBD2 (5 bases). The CDR3 is 13 residues long. Trimming removed 5 bases from V and 2 bases from J, with 8 bases in between. The germline V gene encodes CDR1 KGHSH and CDR2 LQKENI. CDR3 loop: CASSKDFTDTQYF. CDR3 DNA sequence: TGTGCCAGCTCAAAGGACTTCACAGATACGCAGTATTTT.

Written as DNA, the CDR3 is TGTGCCAGCAGCTTACGGCTAGCGGGGGGGACGCGCGAGCAGTACTTC. Translation: CASSLRLAGGTREQYF. The rearrangement links TRBV7-9 to TRBJ2-7; 12 bases are a match to TRBD2. Germline lookup yields CDR1 SEHNR and CDR2 FQNEAQ (reference sequence). There are 16 residues in the CDR3. Trimming took 2 bases from V and 6 from J; bases not matched to a gene: 8.

V is TRBV11-2 and J is TRBJ2-1; the D gene is possibly TRBD2 (6 bases). CDR3 length equals 13 residues. Trimming cost V 5 bases and J 6 bases, with 11 bases left between them. Germline lookup yields CDR1 SGHAT and CDR2 FQNNGV. The CDR3 nucleotides read TGTGCCAGCAGCCGCGGGGCCGTCAATGAGCAGTTCTTC. Encoded protein: CASSRGAVNEQFF.

This clone was counted a single time. The genes are TRBV7-2 and TRBJ2-3, with a tentative D call TRBD2 (6 bases). This CDR3 has 14 amino acids. V lost 6 bases, J lost 3 bases, and 13 bases lay in between. CDR1 SGHTA and CDR2 FQGNSA come from the germline V gene. The CDR3 is CASSPGSHTDTQYF. CDR3 nucleotide sequence: TGTGCCAGCAGTCCCGGGAGCCATACAGATACGCAGTATTTT.